Here is one TCR beta chain with its context. Antigen: not known. The data were obtained in a study of CD8 T cells in Susac syndrome. About 0.45 to 1 ug RNA was reverse transcribed with random hexamers. Across 54 Vbeta and 13 Jbeta, TCR beta CDR3 was amplified with immunoSEQ multiplex PCR. TCRdb ran MiXCR on the immunoSEQ multiplex PCR reads and lists one entry per CDR3 protein. The profile shows roughly 120,000 distinct CDR3 sequences, around 94% of them singletons. General study points: Individuals included in the TCR sequencing and HLA analysis were acknowledged by the study to be relatively few in number.

Looked up from germline, CDR1 is MNHEY and CDR2 is SVGAGI. This CDR3 is built from 14 residues. V lost 6 bases and J 0 bases, leaving 12 bases between the germline ends. Material for sequencing was CD4+ T cells from PBMCs. The chain links TRBV6-5 to TRBJ2-7, with D tentatively TRBD1 (7 bases). The receptor comes from a human donor in good health. The CDR3 region has the DNA TGTGCCAGCAGCCGCGGGGACAGCTCCTACGAGCAGTACTTC. It encodes CASSRGDSSYEQYF.